The 9 T cell receptor beta chains below come from one sample, sequenced in a study of T cells in localized non-small cell lung cancer. Measured with immunoSEQ multiplex PCR; TCRdb has only the in-frame clones, and not every one. This table holds 1,500 to 2,000 clones, less than 30% found once. The sample consisted of normal lung tissue next to the tumor, taken before any cancer treatment. All receptors come from a female donor at least 60 years old with stage I lung adenocarcinoma.

The chain carries TRBV28 and TRBJ2-5, with TRBD1 matching 8 bases. Germline loops: CDR1 MDHEN, CDR2 SYDVKM. Trimming removed 5 bases from V and 10 bases from J; junction bases left unmatched: 9. CDR3 length: 13 amino acids. The CDR3 protein is CASSKQGGGVQYF. In DNA form, the CDR3 reads TGTGCCAGCAGTAAACAGGGGGGAGGAGTCCAGTACTTC.

The chain combines TRBV5-1 with TRBJ1-1; TRBD1 matches 8 bases. The CDR3 loop spans 14 amino acids. The V gene end was trimmed by 4 bases and the J gene end by 4 bases; junction bases not matched to a gene: 6. In germline, CDR1 is SGHRS, CDR2 YFSETQ. The CDR3 DNA reads as TGCGCCAGCAGCGAAAGGACAGGGAGCACTGAAGCTTTCTTT. This translates into CASSERTGSTEAFF.

V gene TRBV12-5 combines with J gene TRBJ2-3; TRBD2 aligns across 14 bases. Per the germline V gene, CDR1 is LGHNT and CDR2 is FRNRAP. The CDR3 totals 18 residues. J gave up 3 bases and V 2 bases, and 7 bases lay outside the gene matches. The CDR3 sequence: CASGLTGLAGGRTDTQYF. For the CDR3, the DNA is TGTGCTAGTGGTTTGACTGGACTAGCGGGAGGTAGAACAGATACGCAGTATTTT.

The chain links TRBV11-3 to TRBJ2-7; 12 nucleotides match TRBD2. The CDR3 is 14 amino acids. V shed 4 bases and J 4 bases; nucleotides not matched to a gene: 2. Germline V gene data show CDR1 as SGHNT and CDR2 as YENEEA. This CDR3 is CASSWTSGEYEQYF. The CDR3, as DNA: TGTGCCAGCAGCTGGACTAGCGGGGAGTACGAGCAGTACTTC. The full variable domain, rest sourced from reference TRBV11-3 and TRBJ2-7, is EAGVVQSPRYKIIEKKQPVAFWCNPISGHNTLYWYLQNLGQGPELLIRYENEEAVDDSQLPKDRFSAERLKGVDSTLKIQPAELGDSAVYLCASSWTSGEYEQYFGPGTRLTVT.

In this sample, this clone turned up a few times. The chain couples TRBV9 to TRBJ2-3, with 7 bases identical to TRBD1. The CDR3 sequence is 15 residues long. CDR1 is SGDLS, CDR2 YYNGEE, per germline. J gave up 11 bases and V 4 bases, and 16 bases lay outside the gene matches. The CDR3 here is CASSSGTESWFGQYF. DNA of the CDR3: TGTGCCAGCAGCTCCGGGACAGAGTCCTGGTTTGGGCAGTATTTT.

This clone has just a few counts. The CDR3 is CASSWEGGPTDTQYF. In DNA, the CDR3 is TGTGCCAGCAGTTGGGAGGGCGGGCCCACAGATACGCAGTATTTT. The gene calls are TRBV11-3 and TRBJ2-3; 7 bases match TRBD2. Per germline, CDR1 SGHNT and CDR2 YENEEA. CDR3 size: 15 residues. After removal of 6 bases from V and 2 bases from J, the junction contained 8 bases not matched to a gene.

This clone was found a few times. The chain employs TRBV6-8 and TRBJ2-7; D not resolved. The CDR3 loop spans 16 amino acids. The germline gives CDR1 MNHGY, CDR2 SAAAGT. The V end was cut by 2 bases, the J end by 5 bases, with 19 bases between. The CDR3, as DNA: TGTGCCAGCAGTTACCTCTCTGAACCGACCTGGGACGAGCAGTACTTC. Amino acids: CASSYLSEPTWDEQYF.

The rearrangement joins TRBV9 to TRBJ1-4, with 7 nucleotides matching TRBD1. The CDR3 loop spans 15 amino acids. CDR1 and CDR2 from the germline V gene are SGDLS and YYNGEE. Trimming removed 0 bases from V and 7 bases from J; junction bases left unmatched: 6. The chain's CDR3 is CASSVDQGVSEKLFF. DNA of the CDR3: TGTGCCAGCAGCGTAGATCAGGGGGTTTCTGAAAAACTGTTTTTT.

This clone was detected a few times. The chain has TRBV11-3 and TRBJ1-1; 10 nucleotides align to TRBD1. Trimming at V came to 0 bases and at J to 3 bases, leaving 4 bases not matched to a gene. The CDR3 has 16 amino acids. CDR1 and CDR2 (germline): SGHNT, YENEEA. The CDR3 DNA sequence: TGTGCCAGCAGCTTAGAGCCGGGACAGGGGTACACTGAAGCTTTCTTT. Residues: CASSLEPGQGYTEAFF. The entire variable domain, with the rest obtained from reference TRBV11-3 and TRBJ1-1, is as follows: EAGVVQSPRYKIIEKKQPVAFWCNPISGHNTLYWYLQNLGQGPELLIRYENEEAVDDSQLPKDRFSAERLKGVDSTLKIQPAELGDSAVYLCASSLEPGQGYTEAFFGQGTRLTVV.